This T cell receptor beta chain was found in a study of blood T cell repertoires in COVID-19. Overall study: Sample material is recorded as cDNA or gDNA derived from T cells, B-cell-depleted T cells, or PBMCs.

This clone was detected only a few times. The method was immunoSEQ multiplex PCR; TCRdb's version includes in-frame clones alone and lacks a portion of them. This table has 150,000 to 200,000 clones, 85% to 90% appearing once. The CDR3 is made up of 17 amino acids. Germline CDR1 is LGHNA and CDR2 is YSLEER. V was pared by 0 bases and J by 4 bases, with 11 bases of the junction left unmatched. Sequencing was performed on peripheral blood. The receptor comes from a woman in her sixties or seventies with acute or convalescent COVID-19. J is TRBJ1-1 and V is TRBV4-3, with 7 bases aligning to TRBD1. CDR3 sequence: CASSQDPAGGLVTEAFF. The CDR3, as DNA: TGCGCCAGCAGCCAAGATCCGGCAGGGGGATTGGTCACTGAAGCTTTCTTT.